This passage covers 24 T cell receptor beta chains from one sample sequenced in a study of T cells in Graves' hyperthyroidism and ophthalmopathy. Authors of the study amplified TCR beta CDR3 regions from RNA transcripts. TCR CDR3 regions were first amplified by RT-PCR with HTBI primers. TCRdb fed the multiplex PCR reads into MiXCR, producing one record per CDR3 protein. The sample shows about 600,000 distinct CDR3 sequences, about a sixth of them seen only once. Sequencing input: blood. The receptors were sampled from a woman aged 40 to 50 with Graves' ophthalmopathy.

The genes are TRBV6-5 and TRBJ2-5; TRBD1 matches at 7 bases. Per the germline V gene, CDR1 is MNHEY and CDR2 is SVGAGI. This CDR3 has 14 amino acids. The V segment lost 2 bases and the J segment 7 bases; nucleotides outside the gene matches: 7. The CDR3 protein is CASSYRDSRGTQYF. Written as DNA, the CDR3 is TGTGCCAGCAGTTACCGGGACAGTCGAGGGACCCAGTACTTC.

This clonotype has a count of ten or more. This rearrangement joins TRBV30 to TRBJ1-2; no definite D call. CDR1 is GTSNPN, CDR2 SVGIG, per germline (reference sequence). V lost 1 base and J lost 6, with 12 bases in between. This CDR3 spans 13 amino acids. DNA for the CDR3: TGTGCCTGGAGTGGTAGTAACGTACATGGCTACACCTTC. Translated, it gives CAWSGSNVHGYTF.

The table lists this clonotype with many counts. The chain joins TRBV5-1 to TRBJ1-1; the D gene is possibly TRBD1 (6 bases). The CDR3 is made up of 15 amino acids. CDR1 and CDR2 from the germline V gene are SGHRS and YFSETQ. The ends were cut back, 4 bases at V and 6 bases at J, with 19 bases in the middle. The DNA of the CDR3 is TGCGCCAGCAGCGTCCTACAGGGAGGGGAACCTGAAGCTTTCTTT. Amino acid sequence: CASSVLQGGEPEAFF.

There are a few counts of this clonotype. The CDR3 does not end in the conserved phenylalanine or tryptophan, so this is likely a read error. CDR3 region: CASIERSWTEAFL. The CDR3 DNA reads as TGTGCCAGCATAGAAAGGAGCTGGACTGAAGCTTTCCTT. V and J are TRBV6-2 or TRBV6-3 and TRBJ1-1; D is undetermined. The CDR3 is 13 residues long. V was shortened by 7 bases and J by 5 bases, with 14 bases between the two germline ends. Germline V gene sequence: CDR1 MNHEY, CDR2 SVGEGT.

The chain couples TRBV4-1 to TRBJ2-3; possible D gene TRBD2, 5 bases. This CDR3 comprises 16 residues. Germline loops: CDR1 MGHRA, CDR2 YSYEKL. V lost 1 base and J 2 bases, leaving 13 bases between the germline ends. The CDR3 reads CASSQVPRAPTDTQYF. In nucleotides, the CDR3 is TGCGCCAGCAGCCAAGTTCCGAGGGCCCCCACAGATACGCAGTATTTT.

This clonotype was detected only a few times. This chain links TRBV28 with TRBJ1-5; D is perhaps TRBD1 (5 bases). Germline V gene lookup returns CDR1 MDHEN and CDR2 SYDVKM. Between the trimmed V and J ends, which lost 5 bases and 4 bases, there was a span of 21 bases. This CDR3 has 17 amino acids. This chain's CDR3 is CASSPHWGGSANQPQHF. CDR3 nucleotide sequence: TGTGCCAGCAGTCCCCACTGGGGGGGAAGTGCTAATCAGCCCCAGCATTTT.

The J gene is TRBJ2-3, the V gene TRBV5-1; 11 bases are a match to TRBD2. Losses at the gene ends were 1 base for V and 1 base for J; bases not matched to a gene: 2. The CDR3 runs 16 residues. Germline V CDR1 and CDR2: SGHRS, YFSETQ. CDR3 protein: CASSLISGRGTDTQYF. The CDR3 nucleotides are TGCGCCAGCAGCTTGATTAGCGGGAGGGGCACAGATACGCAGTATTTT. Together with reference TRBV5-1 and TRBJ2-3, the CDR3 gives the full variable domain: KAGVTQTPRYLIKTRGQQVTLSCSPISGHRSVSWYQQTPGQGLQFLFEYFSETQRNKGNFPGRFSGRQFSNSRSEMNVSTLELGDSALYLCASSLISGRGTDTQYFGPGTRLTVL.

This chain's CDR3 is CSARDPGIDYGYTF. CDR3 in DNA: TGCAGTGCTAGAGATCCCGGGATAGACTATGGCTACACCTTC. This sequence joins TRBV20-1 and TRBJ1-2; no definite D call. CDR3 length equals 14 residues. Trimming removed 0 bases at V and 3 bases at J, with 11 bases between. The germline V gene has CDR1 DFQATT and CDR2 SNEGSKA (reference sequence).

This rearrangement joins TRBV18 to TRBJ1-1; D might be TRBD1 (5 bases). Trimming stripped 4 bases from V and 3 bases from J, with 12 bases between. The CDR3 has 14 residues. CDR1 is KGHSH, CDR2 LQKENI, per germline. For the CDR3, the DNA is TGTGCCAGCTCACGAGGCGGAGGGGACACTGAAGCTTTCTTT. This encodes CASSRGGGDTEAFF.

This clonotype was counted a few times. The rearrangement links TRBV19 to TRBJ1-1; D is undetermined. Germline V gives CDR1 LNHDA, CDR2 SQIVND (reference sequence). The CDR3 spans 15 residues. V was trimmed by 1 base and J by 0 bases, leaving 9 bases between them. The CDR3 is CASSIGLSLNTEAFF. CDR3 nucleotides: TGTGCCAGTAGTATAGGTCTATCTCTGAACACTGAAGCTTTCTTT.

The chain links TRBV12-5 to TRBJ2-5, with D perhaps matching TRBD1 or TRBD2 (5 bases each). CDR3 length: 12 residues. V lost 7 bases and J 9 bases, leaving 15 bases between the germline ends. The germline V gene encodes CDR1 LGHNT and CDR2 FRNRAP. The CDR3 loop reads CASAQTTGPQYF. CDR3 sequence (DNA): TGTGCTAGTGCCCAGACCACGGGACCCCAGTACTTC.

The chain carries TRBV10-3 and TRBJ2-3; 9 positions agree with TRBD1. V lost 0 bases and J lost 4; bases outside the gene matches: 11. CDR1 and CDR2 from the germline V gene are ENHRY and SYGVKD. This CDR3 spans 18 amino acids. CDR3 region: CAISESTETGGSADTQYF. The CDR3 coding sequence is TGTGCCATCAGTGAGTCAACCGAAACAGGGGGCAGCGCAGATACGCAGTATTTT.

The rearrangement uses TRBV15 and TRBJ1-4; D gene unclear. Trimming took 2 bases from V and 7 from J, leaving 8 bases between them. Germline CDR1 LNHNV, CDR2 YYDKDF (reference sequence). The CDR3 loop spans 13 amino acids. Here the CDR3 reads CATSRSDTEKLFF. As DNA, the CDR3 is TGTGCCACCAGCAGATCTGACACTGAAAAACTGTTTTTT. The whole variable domain, filled in from reference TRBV15 and TRBJ1-4, reads DAMVIQNPRYQVTQFGKPVTLSCSQTLNHNVMYWYQQKSSQAPKLLFHYYDKDFNNEADTPDNFQSRRPNTSFCFLDIRSPGLGDTAMYLCATSRSDTEKLFFGSGTQLSVL.

The V call is TRBV12-3 or TRBV12-4, the J call TRBJ1-1, with D perhaps matching TRBD1 (6 bases). Deletions cut 6 bases from V and 4 bases from J, with 15 bases between. The CDR3 is 14 amino acids. The CDR3 nucleotides are TGTGCCAGCAGAACAGGGAGGATGAGCACTGAAGCTTTCTTT. Translating it yields CASRTGRMSTEAFF.

This clonotype was observed many times. The V gene is TRBV2, the J gene TRBJ2-7; D may be TRBD2 (6 bases). From germline, CDR1 is SNHLY and CDR2 FYNNEI. This CDR3 is built from 15 residues. V lost 6 bases to trimming and J lost 0 bases, with 15 bases between them. CDR3 sequence (DNA): TGTGCCAGCAGAGAGGGACTTATGAGCTCCTACGAGCAGTACTTC. Translating gives CASREGLMSSYEQYF. Supplemented by reference TRBV2 and TRBJ2-7, the full variable domain reads EPEVTQTPSHQVTQMGQEVILRCVPISNHLYFYWYRQILGQKVEFLVSFYNNEISEKSEIFDDQFSVERPDGSNFTLKIRSTKLEDSAMYFCASREGLMSSYEQYFGPGTRLTVT.

The V call is TRBV11-2, the J call TRBJ2-2; weak D call: TRBD1 (5 bases). CDR3 length equals 16 residues. Trimming cost V 1 base and J 6 bases, with 15 bases left between them. Germline V gene lookup returns CDR1 SGHAT and CDR2 FQNNGV. CDR3 loop: CASSLGTFWGPGELFF. CDR3 nucleotides: TGTGCCAGCAGCTTAGGGACGTTTTGGGGCCCCGGGGAGCTGTTTTTT.

This chain links TRBV18 with TRBJ2-3, with D possibly being TRBD1 or TRBD2 (5 bases each). The V gene lost 2 bases and the J gene lost 3 bases, with 21 bases spanning the gap. The V gene's germline CDR1 is KGHSH and CDR2 LQKENI. The CDR3 length is 18 residues. CDR3 bases: TGTGCCAGCTCACCAACACCGGGGACCCTGAGAAGAACAGATACGCAGTATTTT. It codes for CASSPTPGTLRRTDTQYF.

As regards this clonotype: A much larger clone is a single base away; this may be a read error. The chain couples TRBV20-1 to TRBJ2-1; 7 bases are shared with TRBD2. The DNA end is a closer match to TRBJ2-7, so the J assignment may be wrong. The CDR3 has 15 amino acids. Germline assignment: CDR1 DFQATT and CDR2 SNEGSKA (reference sequence). The CDR3 sequence: CSARDGGSSYNEQYF. The CDR3 DNA is TGCAGTGCTAGGGATGGCGGGAGCTCCTACAATGAGCAGTACTTC.

For this clonotype: This sequence may be a read error, since a much larger clone differs from it by one base. The chain links TRBV7-2 to TRBJ2-3; a weak D match, TRBD2 (5 bases). CDR1 and CDR2 from the germline V gene are SGHTA and FQGNSA. The CDR3 covers 15 residues. In nucleotides, the CDR3 is TGTGCCGGCAGCTCTCGGGGTTACCACACAGATACGCAGTATTTT. This encodes CAGSSRGYHTDTQYF.

There are many counts of this clonotype. The chain joins TRBV18 to TRBJ1-4; TRBD1 is a possible D gene (6 bases). The CDR3 sequence is 16 residues long. Germline loops: CDR1 KGHSH, CDR2 LQKENI. Between the trimmed V and J ends, which lost 2 bases and 0 bases, there was a span of 10 bases. CDR3: CASSPRTVATNEKLFF. CDR3 bases: TGTGCCAGCTCACCAAGGACAGTTGCAACTAATGAAAAACTGTTTTTT.

This chain connects TRBV18 to TRBJ1-1, with TRBD1 matching 9 bases. In germline, CDR1 is KGHSH, CDR2 LQKENI. Trimming cost V 0 bases and J 1 base; bases outside gene matches: 9. The CDR3 sequence is 18 residues long. Here the CDR3 reads CASSPPDRGGFSNTEAFF. The CDR3, as DNA: TGTGCCAGCTCACCACCGGACAGGGGCGGGTTCTCGAACACTGAAGCTTTCTTT.

This clonotype was recorded at least ten times. V is TRBV18 and J is TRBJ2-5; 8 nucleotides match TRBD2. V was pared by 3 bases and J by 4 bases, with 7 bases of the junction left unmatched. CDR3 length: 15 residues. CDR1 is KGHSH and CDR2 is LQKENI in the germline V gene. The CDR3 here is CASSPWTSRGETQYF. In DNA, the CDR3 is TGTGCCAGCTCACCTTGGACTAGCAGAGGAGAGACCCAGTACTTC.

This clonotype came up a few times. As DNA, the CDR3 is TGTGCCACTATGACGGACTCTATCAGGTTCTTC. Translating gives CATMTDSIRFF. The chain links TRBV6-1 to TRBJ2-1, with D tentatively TRBD2 (5 bases). The germline V gene has CDR1 MNHNS and CDR2 SASEGT. This CDR3 has 11 residues. Between the trimmed V and J ends, which lost 10 bases and 15 bases, there was a span of 19 bases.

This clonotype was counted many times. The chain couples TRBV5-1 to TRBJ1-2; TRBD1 matches 9 bases. Germline V gene data show CDR1 as SGHRS and CDR2 as YFSETQ. The CDR3 runs to 14 residues. V lost 5 bases and J lost 0; bases outside the gene matches: 2. CDR3 sequence (DNA): TGCGCCAGCAGACAGGGGGCCACTAACTATGGCTACACCTTC. Its protein is CASRQGATNYGYTF.